A selection of T cell receptor beta chains follows, all from one sample in a study of shared clonotypes between healthy human individuals. Sequencing was performed with immunoSEQ multiplex PCR; in TCRdb, only in-frame clones are kept and a portion is missing. The data contain 2 million to 2.5 million clones, approximately 94% of them singletons. Material for sequencing was naive CD4+ T cells sorted from blood. All receptors derive from a man aged 18 to 29 in good health. CDR3s include the opening cysteine and the closing phenylalanine or tryptophan. The D gene is left open where the match is weak. Clone size appears in some rows only: once, few, many, or a class for an expanded clone.

j_gene,v_gene,abundance,d_gene,CDR3aa,CDR3nt
TRBJ1-2,TRBV4-1,once,-,CASSQEGGFSSNYGYTF,TGCGCCAGCAGCCAAGAGGGTGGTTTCAGCTCTAACTATGGCTACACCTTC
TRBJ1-6,TRBV19,few,-,CASSIVPGGSPLHF,TGTGCCAGTAGTATCGTTCCCGGCGGCTCACCCCTCCACTTT
TRBJ1-3,TRBV4-3,-,TRBD1,CASSQFGTGGGNTIYF,TGCGCCAGCAGCCAATTCGGAACAGGGGGGGGAAACACCATATATTTT
TRBJ2-5,TRBV7-9,-,-,CASSFWGAQETQYF,TGTGCCAGCAGCTTTTGGGGCGCCCAAGAGACCCAGTACTTC
TRBJ2-3,TRBV5-6,-,TRBD2,CASSLREADTQYF,TGTGCCAGCAGCTTGCGGGAGGCCGATACGCAGTATTTT
TRBJ2-3,TRBV5-1,-,-,CASSQPEVDTQYF,TGCGCCAGCAGCCAACCAGAAGTGGATACGCAGTATTTT
TRBJ1-3,TRBV5-1,-,TRBD1,CASSLRQGGGNTIYF,TGCGCCAGCAGCTTGCGACAGGGTGGTGGAAACACCATATATTTT
TRBJ2-3,TRBV27,-,-,CASRRASSTDTQYF,TGTGCCAGCAGACGCGCTTCAAGCACAGATACGCAGTATTTT
TRBJ1-2,TRBV6-1,once,-,CASSEALLDSYGYTF,TGTGCCAGCAGTGAAGCGTTATTGGACAGCTATGGCTACACCTTC
TRBJ2-7,TRBV6-1,-,-,CASRETSPGEQYF,TGTGCCAGCAGAGAGACTAGTCCCGGCGAGCAGTACTTC
TRBJ1-2,TRBV7-2,-,-,CASSAFGYTF,TGTGCCAGCAGCGCCTTCGGCTACACCTTC
TRBJ2-7,TRBV7-2,-,TRBD2,CASSPQPGTSRATEQYF,TGTGCCAGCAGCCCGCAGCCCGGGACTAGCCGTGCCACCGAGCAGTACTTC
TRBJ2-5,TRBV5-6,-,-,CASSFGVGETQYF,TGTGCCAGCAGCTTTGGGGTTGGGGAGACCCAGTACTTC
TRBJ2-1,TRBV29-1,-,TRBD1,CSVGTGGYEQFF,TGCAGCGTTGGGACAGGGGGTTATGAGCAGTTCTTC
TRBJ2-2,TRBV7-9,-,-,CASSYGLNTGELFF,TGTGCCAGCAGCTACGGACTGAACACCGGGGAGCTGTTTTTT
TRBJ2-3,TRBV11-2,-,-,CASSLVGAAEYF,TGTGCCAGCAGCTTAGTAGGGGCGGCCGAGTATTTT
TRBJ1-6,TRBV9,-,-,CASSVEMNSPLHF,TGTGCCAGCAGCGTAGAGATGAATTCACCCCTCCACTTT
TRBJ2-7,TRBV5-8,-,TRBD1,CASSLELKGASHEQYF,TGTGCCAGCAGCTTGGAATTGAAGGGGGCGTCCCACGAGCAGTACTTC
TRBJ1-2,TRBV5-1,once,-,CASSSDRSLGYTF,TGCGCCAGCAGCTCGGACAGATCCCTCGGCTACACCTTC
TRBJ2-7,TRBV6-4,once,-,CASSDSAGLEQYF,TGTGCCAGCAGTGACTCTGCGGGTCTCGAGCAGTACTTC
TRBJ2-6,TRBV7-9,-,-,CASSLNRLGANVLTF,TGTGCCAGCAGCTTAAACAGGCTGGGGGCCAACGTCCTGACTTTC
TRBJ1-5,TRBV28,-,TRBD1,CASRLMRGQDQPQHF,TGTGCCAGCAGGCTTATGAGGGGGCAAGATCAGCCCCAGCATTTT
TRBJ2-5,TRBV7-8,once,-,CASSPDYRSGQETQYF,TGTGCCAGCAGCCCAGATTACAGGTCCGGACAAGAGACCCAGTACTTC
TRBJ2-7,TRBV5-1,-,-,CASSLEPYEQYF,TGCGCCAGCAGCTTGGAGCCTTACGAGCAGTACTTC
TRBJ2-5,TRBV30,-,-,CAWSAGLQEGQYF,TGTGCCTGGAGTGCGGGCCTCCAAGAGGGCCAGTACTTC
TRBJ2-3,TRBV19,-,-,CRSTDTQYF,TGTAGGAGCACAGATACGCAGTATTTT
TRBJ2-7,TRBV14,once,TRBD1,CASSFRGRKISPEQYF,TGTGCCAGCAGTTTCAGGGGGCGGAAGATCTCCCCCGAGCAGTACTTC
TRBJ1-5,TRBV18,-,-,CASSPDGNSNQPQHF,TGTGCCAGCTCACCAGACGGGAATAGCAATCAGCCCCAGCATTTT
TRBJ2-3,TRBV5-1,-,TRBD1,CASSLTGLTDTQYF,TGCGCCAGCAGCCTGACAGGGCTGACAGATACGCAGTATTTT
TRBJ2-2,TRBV6-5,-,-,CASNPSTGELFF,TGTGCCAGCAATCCCAGCACCGGGGAGCTGTTTTTT
TRBJ2-4,TRBV28,-,-,CASSPRTANIQYF,TGTGCCAGCAGTCCCCGGACAGCGAACATTCAGTACTTC
TRBJ1-4,TRBV5-6,-,TRBD1,CASSEGQGANEKLFF,TGTGCCAGCAGCGAGGGACAGGGGGCTAATGAAAAACTGTTTTTT
TRBJ2-7,TRBV5-4,-,TRBD1,CASSHRDRGRYEQYF,TGTGCCAGCAGCCACCGGGACAGGGGGCGGTACGAGCAGTACTTC
TRBJ2-3,TRBV5-1,-,-,CASSLKSATDTQYF,TGCGCCAGCAGCTTGAAGTCGGCAACAGATACGCAGTATTTT
TRBJ1-1,TRBV29-1,-,-,CSVAGTLGTEAFF,TGCAGCGTTGCCGGGACCCTGGGGACTGAAGCTTTCTTT
TRBJ2-7,TRBV27,once,TRBD1,CASSQTGTAIYEQYF,TGTGCCAGCAGTCAGACCGGGACAGCCATATACGAGCAGTACTTC
TRBJ2-3,TRBV30,-,-,CAWTGRLTDTQYF,TGTGCCTGGACAGGGAGGCTCACAGATACGCAGTATTTT
TRBJ2-3,TRBV5-1,-,-,CASSLEEGGTDTQYF,TGCGCCAGCAGCTTGGAAGAAGGGGGCACAGATACGCAGTATTTT
TRBJ1-2,TRBV30,-,-,CAWSGGEYYGYTF,TGTGCCTGGAGTGGGGGGGAGTACTATGGCTACACCTTC
TRBJ2-7,TRBV27,-,-,CASSFTGEFAYEQYF,TGTGCCAGCAGTTTCACGGGAGAGTTCGCCTACGAGCAGTACTTC
TRBJ1-6,TRBV27,-,TRBD1,CASSPPTGAYNSPLHF,TGTGCCAGCAGTCCCCCGACAGGGGCCTATAATTCACCCCTCCACTTT
TRBJ1-2,TRBV18,-,-,CASSPDGRNYGYTF,TGTGCCAGCTCACCAGACGGCCGAAACTATGGCTACACCTTC
TRBJ2-5,TRBV5-4,-,-,CASSLPEGETQYF,TGTGCCAGCAGCCTACCGGAGGGGGAGACCCAGTACTTC
TRBJ2-5,TRBV11-2,-,-,CASSLEDGTEGETQYF,TGTGCCAGCAGCTTAGAGGACGGGACCGAAGGGGAGACCCAGTACTTC
TRBJ2-2,TRBV5-1,-,-,CASSPTGTTGELFF,TGCGCCAGCAGCCCAACAGGGACCACCGGGGAGCTGTTTTTT
TRBJ2-7,TRBV7-9,-,TRBD1,CASSLQTGGTYEQYF,TGTGCCAGCAGCTTACAAACAGGGGGCACCTACGAGCAGTACTTC
TRBJ1-1,TRBV7-2,-,-,CASSKPAREAFF,TGTGCCAGCAGCAAGCCCGCCAGGGAAGCTTTCTTT
TRBJ2-1,TRBV5-4,-,TRBD2,CASSPTSQEQFF,TGTGCCAGCAGCCCGACTAGCCAGGAGCAGTTCTTC
TRBJ2-5,TRBV27,-,-,CASSLVGGSTQYF,TGTGCCAGCAGTTTGGTGGGTGGGTCGACCCAGTACTTC
TRBJ2-2,TRBV14,-,-,CASSPKLRNTGELFF,TGTGCCAGCAGCCCGAAGCTACGGAACACCGGGGAGCTGTTTTTT
TRBJ1-2,TRBV28,-,TRBD1,CASSPTTGNYGYTF,TGTGCCAGCAGTCCCACGACAGGGAACTATGGCTACACCTTC
TRBJ1-1,TRBV20-1,-,-,CSAASYTEAFF,TGCAGTGCGGCTTCGTACACTGAAGCTTTCTTT
TRBJ1-6,TRBV30,-,TRBD1,CAWSTPPGQRRDGLNSPLHF,TGTGCCTGGAGTACTCCTCCGGGACAGCGAAGGGATGGTTTAAATTCACCCCTCCACTTT
TRBJ2-3,TRBV5-4,-,-,CASSPLDYTDTQYF,TGTGCCAGCAGCCCCCTCGATTATACAGATACGCAGTATTTT
TRBJ1-3,TRBV30,-,-,CAWSVLGATGNTIYF,TGTGCCTGGAGTGTACTTGGGGCTACTGGAAACACCATATATTTT
TRBJ1-1,TRBV9,-,-,CASSVDHRPNTEAFF,TGTGCCAGCAGCGTAGACCACAGGCCGAACACTGAAGCTTTCTTT
TRBJ2-7,TRBV9,-,TRBD2,CASSPRGTSGAYEQYF,TGTGCCAGCAGCCCCAGGGGAACTAGCGGGGCCTACGAGCAGTACTTC